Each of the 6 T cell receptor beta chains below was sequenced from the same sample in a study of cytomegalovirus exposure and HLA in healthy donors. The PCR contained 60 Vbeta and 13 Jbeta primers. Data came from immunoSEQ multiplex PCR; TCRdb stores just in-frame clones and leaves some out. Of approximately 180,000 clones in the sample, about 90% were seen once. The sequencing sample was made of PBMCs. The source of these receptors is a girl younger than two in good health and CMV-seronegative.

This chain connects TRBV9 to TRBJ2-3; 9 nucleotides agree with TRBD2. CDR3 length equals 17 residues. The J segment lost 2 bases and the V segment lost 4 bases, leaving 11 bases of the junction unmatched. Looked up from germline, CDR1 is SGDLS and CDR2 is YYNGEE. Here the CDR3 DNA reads TGTGCCAGCAGCCACTCGACTAGCGGACCAGCCACAGATACGCAGTATTTT. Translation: CASSHSTSGPATDTQYF.

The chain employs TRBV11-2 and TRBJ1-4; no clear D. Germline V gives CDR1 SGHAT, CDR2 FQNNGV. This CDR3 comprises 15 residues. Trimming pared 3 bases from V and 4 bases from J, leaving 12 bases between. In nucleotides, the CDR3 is TGTGCCAGCAGCTTCGCTCTATTGCGTAATGAAAAACTGTTTTTT. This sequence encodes CASSFALLRNEKLFF.

DNA of the CDR3: TGTGCCAGCAGCTTCAACAGACTAGAATCCTACGAGCAGTACTTC. Amino acids: CASSFNRLESYEQYF. The chain recombines TRBV7-2 with TRBJ2-7, with D perhaps TRBD2 (6 bases). V shed 3 bases and J shed 1 base, with 13 bases lying between them. This CDR3 is built from 15 residues. Per the germline V gene, CDR1 is SGHTA and CDR2 is FQGNSA.

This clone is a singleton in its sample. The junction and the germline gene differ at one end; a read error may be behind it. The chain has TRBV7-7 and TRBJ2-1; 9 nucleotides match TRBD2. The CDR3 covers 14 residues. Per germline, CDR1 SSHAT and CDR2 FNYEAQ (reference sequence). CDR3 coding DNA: TGTGCTAGCAGCTCCGCTAGCGGGGTTAGTGAGCAGTTCTTC. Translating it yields CASSSASGVSEQFF.

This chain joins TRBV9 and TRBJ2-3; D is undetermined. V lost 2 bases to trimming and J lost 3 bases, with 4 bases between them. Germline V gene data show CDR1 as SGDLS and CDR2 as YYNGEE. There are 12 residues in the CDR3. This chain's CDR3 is CASSVNTDTQYF. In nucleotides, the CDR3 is TGTGCCAGCAGCGTTAATACAGATACGCAGTATTTT.

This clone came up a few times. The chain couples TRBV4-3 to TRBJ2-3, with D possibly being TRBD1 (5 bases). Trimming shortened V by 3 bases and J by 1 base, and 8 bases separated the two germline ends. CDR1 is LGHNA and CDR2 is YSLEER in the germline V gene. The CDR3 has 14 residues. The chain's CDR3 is CASSHREGTDTQYF. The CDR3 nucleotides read TGCGCCAGCAGCCACAGGGAAGGCACAGATACGCAGTATTTT.